Below, 32 T cell receptor beta chains from the same sample are listed, as sequenced in a study of identifying expanded T cells in peripheral blood. The assay was immunoSEQ multiplex PCR, and TCRdb's table has in-frame clones only and misses some. The sample carries 90,000 to 120,000 clones, roughly 90% recorded once. The sequencing input was blood. The receptors derive from a person between 18 and 75 years old in good health.

This chain uses TRBV5-1 with TRBJ2-6, with D unresolved. The V and J ends lost 4 bases and 1 base respectively, with 6 bases between them. The CDR3 loop spans 14 amino acids. CDR1 SGHRS and CDR2 YFSETQ come from the germline V gene. CDR3 nucleotide sequence: TGCGCCAGCAGCGACTCATCTGGGGCCAACGTCCTGACTTTC. Its protein is CASSDSSGANVLTF.

The V and J genes are TRBV10-3 and TRBJ2-1; the D gene is possibly TRBD1 (6 bases). The CDR3 covers 17 residues. CDR1 is ENHRY, CDR2 SYGVKD, per germline. V was pared by 7 bases and J by 8 bases, with 27 bases between. CDR3 residues: CAINGANRDQFTDEQFF. CDR3 nucleotide sequence: TGTGCCATCAATGGCGCTAACAGGGACCAATTTACCGATGAGCAGTTCTTC.

The V and J genes are TRBV18 and TRBJ1-1; D is ambiguous. V gave up 4 bases and J gave up 7 bases, with 13 bases separating them. The CDR3 contains 13 residues. Germline CDR1 and CDR2: KGHSH and LQKENI. For the CDR3, the DNA is TGTGCCAGCTCACTGGCGGGCAACGGTGAAGCTTTCTTT. Translating it yields CASSLAGNGEAFF.

This sequence joins TRBV4-3 and TRBJ1-2, with a weak D call TRBD1 (5 bases). Germline V gene sequence: CDR1 LGHNA, CDR2 YSLEER. This CDR3 comprises 16 residues. Trimming took off 0 bases at V and 4 bases at J, with 15 bases between the two ends. CDR3 DNA: TGCGCCAGCAGCCAAGATCTCGGGGGAGCTCCCTATGGCTACACCTTC. As protein: CASSQDLGGAPYGYTF.

Note on this clone: Other DNA sequences in this sample translate to the same CDR3. The chain is built from TRBV6-5 and TRBJ2-2; either TRBD1 or TRBD2 may fit D (6 bases each). Germline CDR1 is MNHEY and CDR2 is SVGAGI. Trimming stripped 6 bases from V and 5 bases from J, with 13 bases between. The CDR3 totals 14 residues. CDR3 nucleotide sequence: TGTGCCAGCAGCCCTACAGGGACTACCGGGGAGCTGTTTTTT. It specifies CASSPTGTTGELFF.

The rearrangement joins TRBV10-1 to TRBJ2-1; the match to TRBD1 covers 9 bases. Germline-derived CDR1 and CDR2 are WNHNN and SYGVQD (reference sequence). V lost 6 bases to trimming and J lost 10 bases; unmatched junction nucleotides: 7. The CDR3 consists of 13 residues. The chain's CDR3 is CASRDQQGAEQFF. The CDR3, as DNA: TGCGCCAGCAGGGACCAACAGGGGGCGGAGCAGTTCTTC.

The chain couples TRBV5-6 to TRBJ2-5; D call uncertain. Germline V lookup: CDR1 SGHDT, CDR2 YYEEEE. This CDR3 has 13 residues. Trimming took 4 bases from V and 2 from J, leaving 9 bases between them. The CDR3 protein is CASSADRQETQYF. CDR3 in DNA: TGTGCCAGCAGCGCCGACCGGCAAGAGACCCAGTACTTC.

The V call is TRBV18, the J call TRBJ2-7, with a possible D match to TRBD1 (5 bases). The germline CDR1 and CDR2 sequences are KGHSH and LQKENI. The CDR3 is made up of 13 amino acids. V lost 5 bases and J lost 2, with 10 bases in between. Here the CDR3 reads CASSAQGAYEQYF. CDR3 sequence (DNA): TGTGCCAGCTCAGCGCAGGGCGCCTACGAGCAGTACTTC.

This clone came up once. J is TRBJ2-1 and V is TRBV11-2, with 7 bases that match TRBD1. Germline trimming cut 5 bases from V and 2 bases from J; bases unmatched to any gene: 9. The CDR3 runs 16 residues. Germline CDR1 and CDR2: SGHAT and FQNNGV. Here the CDR3 reads CASSKEGALAYNEQFF. Written as DNA, the CDR3 is TGTGCCAGCAGCAAAGAGGGGGCTTTGGCCTACAATGAGCAGTTCTTC.

The V and J genes are TRBV5-1 and TRBJ1-3; a possible D gene is TRBD1 (5 bases). V shed 4 bases and J shed 0 bases, with 17 bases lying between them. The CDR3 sequence is 17 residues long. Germline lookup yields CDR1 SGHRS and CDR2 YFSETQ. The CDR3 loop is CASSPSPQGSSGNTIYF. CDR3 in DNA: TGCGCCAGCAGCCCATCTCCCCAGGGAAGCTCTGGAAACACCATATATTTT.

The genes are TRBV11-1 and TRBJ2-7, with unresolved D. CDR3 size: 15 residues. V was shortened by 5 bases and J by 0 bases, with 14 bases between the two germline ends. CDR1 is SGHAT, CDR2 FQDESV, per germline (reference sequence). CDR3 loop: CASSPSVGRSYEQYF. The CDR3 nucleotides read TGTGCCAGCAGCCCTTCCGTCGGACGCTCCTACGAGCAGTACTTC. The complete variable domain, with remaining parts taken from reference TRBV11-1 and TRBJ2-7, reads EAEVAQSPRYKITEKSQAVAFWCDPISGHATLYWYRQILGQGPELLVQFQDESVVDDSQLPKDRFSAERLKGVDSTLKIQPAELGDSAMYLCASSPSVGRSYEQYFGPGTRLTVT.

J is TRBJ1-4 and V is TRBV7-2, with 7 bases identical to TRBD1. The junction had 11 bases not matched to a gene; V was cut back by 5 bases and J by 8 bases. The CDR3 extends over 15 amino acids. Germline CDR1 and CDR2: SGHTA and FQGNSA. The CDR3 sequence: CASSPAAGGYEKLFF. The CDR3 region has the DNA TGTGCCAGCAGCCCGGCGGCAGGGGGTTACGAAAAACTGTTTTTT.

This CDR3 reads CASTQRGASDTDTQYF. CDR3 bases: TGTGCCAGCACCCAGCGGGGAGCATCGGACACAGATACGCAGTATTTT. The chain recombines TRBV5-5 with TRBJ2-3; 7 bases are shared with TRBD2. Per the germline V gene, CDR1 is SGHKS and CDR2 is YYEKEE (reference sequence). J was trimmed by 2 bases and V by 6 bases; bases with no gene match: 12. This CDR3 comprises 16 residues.

The chain links TRBV28 to TRBJ1-2; D perhaps matches TRBD1 (5 bases). CDR1 is MDHEN and CDR2 is SYDVKM in the germline V gene. This CDR3 is 15 amino acids long. V lost 6 bases and J lost 4, with 18 bases in between. CDR3 coding DNA: TGTGCCAGCAGCTCCCCGGGACCGAACATCTATGGCTACACCTTC. This encodes CASSSPGPNIYGYTF.

The table lists this clone with a count of one. The chain couples TRBV5-1 to TRBJ2-2; 10 bases agree with TRBD2. This CDR3 is built from 15 residues. After removal of 5 bases from V and 6 bases from J, the junction contained 7 bases not matched to a gene. Per germline, CDR1 SGHRS and CDR2 YFSETQ. The CDR3 reads CASSSLAGGAGELFF. CDR3 bases: TGCGCCAGCAGTAGCTTAGCGGGGGGAGCCGGGGAGCTGTTTTTT.

This chain connects TRBV29-1 to TRBJ2-2; 9 bases are a match to TRBD1. The germline V gene encodes CDR1 SQVTM and CDR2 ANQGSEA. V shed 4 bases and J 4 bases; nucleotides not matched to a gene: 4. CDR3 length: 14 amino acids. CDR3 in amino acids: CSVGGTGFTGELFF. The CDR3 DNA follows: TGCAGCGTTGGAGGGACAGGGTTCACCGGGGAGCTGTTTTTT.

The chain employs TRBV18 and TRBJ2-7; D remains unclear. Trimming left V 1 base short and J 2 bases short, with 6 bases between. In germline, CDR1 is KGHSH, CDR2 LQKENI. CDR3 length equals 13 residues. CDR3 protein: CASSPQQTYEQYF. The CDR3 nucleotides are TGTGCCAGCTCACCACAACAAACCTACGAGCAGTACTTC.

The V gene is TRBV9, the J gene TRBJ2-3, with D uncertain. Germline assignment: CDR1 SGDLS and CDR2 YYNGEE. CDR3 length equals 15 residues. The V and J ends lost 0 bases and 0 bases respectively, with 8 bases between them. CDR3 residues: CASSVGWASTDTQYF. The CDR3 region has the DNA TGTGCCAGCAGCGTAGGGTGGGCTAGCACAGATACGCAGTATTTT.

The chain couples TRBV5-8 to TRBJ2-3, with 7 bases that match TRBD2. This CDR3 has 14 amino acids. Unmatched junction bases numbered 2, after V lost 0 bases and J lost 4 bases. Germline V CDR1 and CDR2: SGHTS, YDEGEE. CDR3 amino acids: CASSLALAADTQYF. In DNA form, the CDR3 reads TGTGCCAGCAGCTTGGCCCTAGCGGCAGATACGCAGTATTTT.

The CDR3, as DNA: TGCGCCAGCAGCCAGGGGCCGGGCCTCATCACTGAAGCTTTCTTT. This codes for CASSQGPGLITEAFF. The J gene is TRBJ1-1, the V gene TRBV4-3; D possibly corresponds to TRBD1 (5 bases). Germline CDR1 reads LGHNA; CDR2 reads YSLEER. This CDR3 is 15 amino acids long. V lost 3 bases, J lost 4 bases, and 15 bases lay in between.

The V gene is TRBV11-2, the J gene TRBJ1-3; 7 nucleotides line up with TRBD1. The CDR3 loop spans 18 amino acids. V lost 2 bases to trimming and J lost 0 bases; unmatched junction nucleotides: 10. Germline V gene data show CDR1 as SGHAT and CDR2 as FQNNGV. CDR3 coding DNA: TGTGCCAGCAGCTTAATGGCAGGGGGGTTCTTCTCTGGAAACACCATATATTTT. It specifies CASSLMAGGFFSGNTIYF. The variable domain in full, completed from reference TRBV11-2 and TRBJ1-3, reads EAGVAQSPRYKIIEKRQSVAFWCNPISGHATLYWYQQILGQGPKLLIQFQNNGVVDDSQLPKDRFSAERLKGVDSTLKIQPAKLEDSAVYLCASSLMAGGFFSGNTIYFGEGSWLTVV.

This clone is a singleton in its sample. The rearrangement links TRBV4-1 to TRBJ1-2, with D maybe TRBD1 (5 bases). Trimming left V 0 bases short and J 0 bases short, with 17 bases between. The CDR3 has 18 residues. Germline CDR1 MGHRA, CDR2 YSYEKL. Written as DNA, the CDR3 is TGCGCCAGCAGCCAAGATAGTGGCAGGGCTTCTCCTAACTATGGCTACACCTTC. Translation: CASSQDSGRASPNYGYTF.

The CDR3 loop is CASSYPGGKAFF. Written as DNA, the CDR3 is TGTGCCAGCAGTTACCCCGGGGGGAAAGCTTTCTTT. The chain employs TRBV6-5 and TRBJ1-1, with D possibly TRBD1 on 5 matching bases. CDR1 and CDR2 (germline): MNHEY, SVGAGI. With 2 bases removed from V and 9 bases from J, the gap between germline ends came to 10 bases. The CDR3 consists of 12 residues.

This CDR3 is CASSLGGLGKQFF. CDR3 DNA: TGTGCCAGCAGTTTAGGGGGTCTTGGGAAGCAGTTCTTC. This chain uses TRBV27 with TRBJ2-1, with D tentatively TRBD1 or TRBD2 (5 bases each). V lost 2 bases, J lost 11 bases, and 13 bases lay in between. Looked up from germline, CDR1 is MNHEY and CDR2 is SMNVEV (reference sequence). CDR3 length equals 13 residues.

The DNA for the CDR3 is TGTGCCAGCAGCTTAGGATCAGGAGGCTACGAGCAGTACTTC. This gives the protein CASSLGSGGYEQYF. The gene calls are TRBV7-6 and TRBJ2-7, with TRBD2 as a possible D gene (5 bases). Germline CDR1 reads SGHVS; CDR2 reads FNYEAQ. V was shortened by 1 base and J by 3 bases, with 10 bases between the two germline ends. The CDR3 length is 14 residues. The full variable domain, rest sourced from reference TRBV7-6 and TRBJ2-7, is GAGVSQSPRYKVTKRGQDVALRCDPISGHVSLYWYRQALGQGPEFLTYFNYEAQQDKSGLPNDRFSAERPEGSISTLTIQRTEQRDSAMYRCASSLGSGGYEQYFGPGTRLTVT.

This chain links TRBV19 with TRBJ1-5; D remains unclear. CDR3 length: 14 residues. V lost 7 bases, J lost 2 bases, and 12 bases lay in between. Germline V gene data show CDR1 as LNHDA and CDR2 as SQIVND (reference sequence). The CDR3 DNA sequence: TGTGCCAGTAAGCCCCAGGCGGGCAATCAGCCCCAGCATTTT. Translating it yields CASKPQAGNQPQHF. Complete variable domain (other parts from reference TRBV19 and TRBJ1-5): DGGITQSPKYLFRKEGQNVTLSCEQNLNHDAMYWYRQDPGQGLRLIYYSQIVNDFQKGDIAEGYSVSREKKESFPLTVTSAQKNPTAFYLCASKPQAGNQPQHFGDGTRLSIL.

The chain has TRBV21-1 and TRBJ2-7; TRBD2 reflects the table's D call only, with no check against the DNA. TRBV21-1 is annotated as a pseudogene. The length of the CDR3 is 17 residues. The CDR3 reads CASSKSPPTRRPYEQYF. In DNA form, the CDR3 reads TGTGCCAGCAGCAAGTCCCCACCTACTAGGCGACCTTACGAGCAGTACTTC.

The genes are TRBV5-5 and TRBJ2-7; perhaps TRBD2 as D (5 bases). V lost 2 bases, J lost 2 bases, and 17 bases lay in between. Germline V CDR1 and CDR2: SGHKS, YYEKEE (reference sequence). This CDR3 is 16 amino acids long. The CDR3 sequence is CASSLLQAAATYEQYF. CDR3 bases: TGTGCCAGCAGCTTATTACAAGCGGCGGCGACCTACGAGCAGTACTTC.

In regard to this clone: Compared with germline, one end of the junction differs, possibly owing to a read error. The chain uses TRBV11-2 and TRBJ1-4; 7 bases align to TRBD1. This CDR3 has 15 amino acids. Germline V CDR1 and CDR2: SGHAT, FQNNGV. CDR3 sequence: CASSVDPFRGEKLFF. CDR3 nucleotide sequence: TGTGCCAGCAGCGTAGACCCATTCAGGGGGGAAAAACTGTTTTTT.

The table lists this clone with a count of one. This sequence joins TRBV27 and TRBJ2-1; 10 nucleotides line up with TRBD2. The CDR3 loop spans 17 amino acids. Germline values: CDR1 MNHEY, CDR2 SMNVEV (reference sequence). Trimming cost V 5 bases and J 9 bases; bases outside gene matches: 16. CDR3 protein: CASSPRERGGLRGEQFF. The CDR3 DNA reads as TGTGCCAGCAGTCCCAGGGAGCGGGGGGGTCTTCGAGGTGAGCAGTTCTTC.

The chain is built from TRBV28 and TRBJ2-5; perhaps TRBD2 as D (7 bases). The CDR3 sequence is 14 residues long. Germline V CDR1 and CDR2: MDHEN, SYDVKM. V was clipped by 6 bases and J by 5 bases, with 16 bases between them. As DNA, the CDR3 is TGTGCCAGCAGCTGGGGGGGGCCCCCGGAGACCCAGTACTTC. Translating gives CASSWGGPPETQYF.

The chain is built from TRBV5-6 and TRBJ2-5, with D tentatively TRBD1 (5 bases). The germline V and J ends were trimmed by 0 bases and 3 bases, with 12 bases remaining between them. This CDR3 is built from 15 residues. Germline V gene lookup returns CDR1 SGHDT and CDR2 YYEEEE. The CDR3 nucleotides read TGTGCCAGCAGCTTGGTAGTACAGGTTGAAGAGACCCAGTACTTC. This codes for CASSLVVQVEETQYF.